This T cell receptor beta chain was found in a study of identifying expanded T cells in peripheral blood. TCRdb's table, derived via immunoSEQ multiplex PCR, lists solely in-frame clones and lacks some. Among about 130,000 clones, 75% to 90% were seen once, and the ten largest hold 7.5% to 8.5%. This receptor was taken from a person aged 18 to 70 in good health. The material sequenced was blood.

The DNA of the CDR3 is TGTGCCAGCAGCTTGGTACAGGTGACTGAAGCTTTCTTT. Protein product: CASSLVQVTEAFF. The V gene is TRBV5-6, the J gene TRBJ1-1, with D tentatively TRBD1 (5 bases). The germline V and J ends were trimmed by 0 bases and 5 bases, with 8 bases remaining between them. Germline CDR1 and CDR2: SGHDT and YYEEEE. The CDR3 length is 13 residues. The variable domain in full, with the rest retrieved from reference TRBV5-6 and TRBJ1-1, is DAGVTQSPTHLIKTRGQQVTLRCSPKSGHDTVSWYQQALGQGPQFIFQYYEEEERQRGNFPDRFSGHQFPNYSSELNVNALLLGDSALYLCASSLVQVTEAFFGQGTRLTVV.